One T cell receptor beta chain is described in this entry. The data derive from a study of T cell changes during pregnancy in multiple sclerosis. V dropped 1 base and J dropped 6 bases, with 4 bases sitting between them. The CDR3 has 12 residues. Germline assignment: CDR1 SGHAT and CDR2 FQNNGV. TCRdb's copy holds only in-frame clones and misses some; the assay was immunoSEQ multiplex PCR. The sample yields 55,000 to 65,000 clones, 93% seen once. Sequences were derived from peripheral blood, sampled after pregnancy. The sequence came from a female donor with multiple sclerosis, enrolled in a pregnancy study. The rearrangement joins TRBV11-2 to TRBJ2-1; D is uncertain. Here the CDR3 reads CASSLVANEQFF. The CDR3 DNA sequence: TGTGCCAGCAGCTTAGTAGCCAATGAGCAGTTCTTC.